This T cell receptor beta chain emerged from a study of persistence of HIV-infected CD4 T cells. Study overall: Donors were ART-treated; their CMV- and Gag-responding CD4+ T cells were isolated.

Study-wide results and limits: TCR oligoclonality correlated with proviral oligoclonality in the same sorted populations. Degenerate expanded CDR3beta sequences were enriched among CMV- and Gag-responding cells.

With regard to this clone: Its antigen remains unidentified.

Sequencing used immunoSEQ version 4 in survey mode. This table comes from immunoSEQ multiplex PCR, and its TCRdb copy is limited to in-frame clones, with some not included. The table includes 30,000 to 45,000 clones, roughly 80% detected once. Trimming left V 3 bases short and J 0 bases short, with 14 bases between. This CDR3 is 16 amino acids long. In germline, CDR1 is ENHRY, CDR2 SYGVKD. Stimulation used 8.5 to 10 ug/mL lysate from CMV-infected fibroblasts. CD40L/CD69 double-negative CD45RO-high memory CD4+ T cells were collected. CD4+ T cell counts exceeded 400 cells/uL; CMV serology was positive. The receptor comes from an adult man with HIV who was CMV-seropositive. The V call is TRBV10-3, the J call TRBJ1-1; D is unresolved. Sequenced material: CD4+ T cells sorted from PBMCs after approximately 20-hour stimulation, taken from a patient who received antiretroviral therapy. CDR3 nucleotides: TGTGCCATCAGTGACCCGGCCGCCAGATTGAACACTGAAGCTTTCTTT. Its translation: CAISDPAARLNTEAFF.